This TCR beta chain was documented in a study of blood T cell repertoires in COVID-19 (dated by TCRdb to the early 2020s). Looking at the study overall: Collaborator samples came from the United States, Italy and Spain and covered acute and convalescent phases of COVID-19. The prospective study material was composed of cDNA or gDNA derived from T cells, B-cell-depleted T cells, or PBMCs. Subjects who had been exposed to COVID-19, were actively infected with it, or had recovered from it provided the deeply sampled blood TCRbeta repertoires that made up the dataset. The repertoires were made available in a free public database intended to serve as a resource for research on the immune response to SARS-CoV-2. Samples came from the ongoing ImmuneRACE study (first 160 participants) plus 1,254 subjects from 6 global collaborators. The sample metadata nearly always contained a de-identified subject ID, COVID-19 status, age in years and sex. Where available, HLA class I and class II types were taken from metadata supplied by the sample provider and were not determined by assay-based typing.

Whole blood was collected in K2EDTA tubes by collaborating institutions according to the institutions' own protocols. For TCRbeta analysis, collaborators shipped samples in one of three forms: frozen whole blood, isolated PBMCs, or DNA extracted from either of those sample types. As regards this clone: No antigen is known for it. Within one base of it there is no much larger clone, and no base qualities were kept.

Results and caveats for the whole study, not just this receptor: How much clinical and demographic metadata was included differed by source and by participant, and the metadata was provided uncurated.

The immunoSEQ Assay, a bias-controlled multiplex PCR, was used to amplify TCRbeta CDR3 regions from genomic DNA. As for the authors' bioinformatics: Nucleated cell counts per sample were estimated from amplification of reference gene primers within the assay. To quantify the absolute abundance of each unique TCRbeta CDR3 rearrangement, sequence reads were collapsed and filtered. For each sample, productive Simpson clonality was calculated as the square root of Simpson's diversity index across productive rearrangements. The clones in this table, taken by TCRdb from immuneACCESS, are in-frame only. Not every clone is retained; where verified, under half of the shortfall comes from an unresolved V gene, and the cause of the rest is unknown. V and J calls and clone size are copied from that table; D and trimming were computed from the DNA. For this sample the table gives a few hundred thousand clones, of which approximately 80% were detected only once. The top ten constitute roughly 18% of the sample.

V and J are trimmed by 1 base and 4 bases, and the gene matches miss 4 bases of the junction. For CDR1 and CDR2, the germline V gene (reference sequence) lists LGHDT and YNNKEL. The CDR3 contains 15 residues, cysteine and phenylalanine counted. The kept DNA is CDR3 alone, 45 bases in frame from the first base. This receptor was taken from a woman of 80 years or more with active or convalescent COVID-19. Sequencing was done on a sample of peripheral blood. The chain uses TRBV3-1 (or the pseudogene TRBV3-2) and TRBJ2-3, and TRBD2 aligns with 8 junction nucleotides. The CDR3 protein: CASSQGTSFADTQYF. The bases read TGTGCCAGCAGCCAAGGGACTAGCTTCGCAGATACGCAGTATTTT.